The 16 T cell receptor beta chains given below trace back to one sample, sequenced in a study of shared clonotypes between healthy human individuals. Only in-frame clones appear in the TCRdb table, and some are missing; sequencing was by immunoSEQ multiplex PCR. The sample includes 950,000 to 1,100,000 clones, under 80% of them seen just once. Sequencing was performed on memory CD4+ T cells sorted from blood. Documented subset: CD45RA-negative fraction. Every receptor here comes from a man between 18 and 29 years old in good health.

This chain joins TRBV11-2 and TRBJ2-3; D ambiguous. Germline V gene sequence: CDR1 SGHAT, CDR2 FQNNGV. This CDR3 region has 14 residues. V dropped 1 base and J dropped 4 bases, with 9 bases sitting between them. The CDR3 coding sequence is TGTGCCAGCAGCTTAGGGGGTGGGGCAGATACGCAGTATTTT. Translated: CASSLGGGADTQYF.

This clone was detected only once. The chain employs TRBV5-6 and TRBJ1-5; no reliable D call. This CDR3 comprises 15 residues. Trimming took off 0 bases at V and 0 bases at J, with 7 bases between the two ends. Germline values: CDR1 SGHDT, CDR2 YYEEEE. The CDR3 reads CASSLAGYSNQPQHF. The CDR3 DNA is TGTGCCAGCAGCTTGGCGGGCTATAGCAATCAGCCCCAGCATTTT.

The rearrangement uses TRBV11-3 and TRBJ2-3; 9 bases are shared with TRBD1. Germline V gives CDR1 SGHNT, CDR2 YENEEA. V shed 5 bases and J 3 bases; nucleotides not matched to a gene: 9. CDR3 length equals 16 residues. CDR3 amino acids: CASSQAGTGRTDTQYF. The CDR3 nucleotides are TGTGCCAGCAGCCAGGCCGGGACAGGGAGAACAGATACGCAGTATTTT. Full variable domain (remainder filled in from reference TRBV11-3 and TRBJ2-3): EAGVVQSPRYKIIEKKQPVAFWCNPISGHNTLYWYLQNLGQGPELLIRYENEEAVDDSQLPKDRFSAERLKGVDSTLKIQPAELGDSAVYLCASSQAGTGRTDTQYFGPGTRLTVL.

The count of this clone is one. CDR3: CASSLAVVRGGNSPLHF. CDR3 DNA sequence: TGTGCCAGCAGCTTAGCAGTTGTCAGGGGCGGCAATTCACCCCTCCACTTT. V gene TRBV7-8 combines with J gene TRBJ1-6; TRBD1 might be the D (6 bases). In germline, CDR1 is SGHVS, CDR2 FQNEAQ. V dropped 0 bases and J dropped 7 bases, with 16 bases sitting between them. The CDR3 sequence is 17 residues long.

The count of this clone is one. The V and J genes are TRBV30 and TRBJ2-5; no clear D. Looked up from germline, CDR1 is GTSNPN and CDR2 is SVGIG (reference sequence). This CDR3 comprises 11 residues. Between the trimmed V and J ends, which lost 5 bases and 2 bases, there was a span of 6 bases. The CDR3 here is CAWGDQETQYF. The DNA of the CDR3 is TGTGCCTGGGGGGATCAAGAGACCCAGTACTTC.

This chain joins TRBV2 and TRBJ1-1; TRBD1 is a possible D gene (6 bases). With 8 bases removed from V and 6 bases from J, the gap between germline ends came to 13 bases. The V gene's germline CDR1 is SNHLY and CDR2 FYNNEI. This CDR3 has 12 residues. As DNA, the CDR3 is TGTGCCAGCCAAACAGGGAGTGCTGAAGCTTTCTTT. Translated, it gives CASQTGSAEAFF.

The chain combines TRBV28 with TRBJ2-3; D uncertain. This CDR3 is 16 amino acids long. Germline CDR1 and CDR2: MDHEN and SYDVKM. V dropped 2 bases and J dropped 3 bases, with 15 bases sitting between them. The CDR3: CASSLNTLGATDTQYF. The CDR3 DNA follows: TGTGCCAGCAGTTTAAATACGCTAGGAGCAACAGATACGCAGTATTTT.

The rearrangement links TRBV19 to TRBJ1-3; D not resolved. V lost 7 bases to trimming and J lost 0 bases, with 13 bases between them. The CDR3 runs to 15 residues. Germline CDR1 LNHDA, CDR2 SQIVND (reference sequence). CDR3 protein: CASNPAPSSGNTIYF. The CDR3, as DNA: TGTGCCAGTAATCCAGCCCCGAGCTCTGGAAACACCATATATTTT.

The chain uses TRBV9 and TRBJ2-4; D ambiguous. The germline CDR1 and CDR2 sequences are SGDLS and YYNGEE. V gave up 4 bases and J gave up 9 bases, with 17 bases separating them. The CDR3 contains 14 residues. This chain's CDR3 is CASSPQLTGPIQYF. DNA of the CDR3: TGTGCCAGCAGCCCCCAGTTGACGGGTCCCATTCAGTACTTC. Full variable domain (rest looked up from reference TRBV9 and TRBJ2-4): DSGVTQTPKHLITATGQRVTLRCSPRSGDLSVYWYQQSLDQGLQFLIQYYNGEERAKGNILERFSAQQFPDLHSELNLSSLELGDSALYFCASSPQLTGPIQYFGAGTRLSVL.

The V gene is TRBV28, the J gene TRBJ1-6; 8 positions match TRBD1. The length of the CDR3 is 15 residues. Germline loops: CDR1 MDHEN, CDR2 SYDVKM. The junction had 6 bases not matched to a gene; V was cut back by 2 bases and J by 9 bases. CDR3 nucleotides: TGTGCCAGCAGTTTAACCCCAGGGGGCTCTTCACCCCTCCACTTT. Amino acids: CASSLTPGGSSPLHF.

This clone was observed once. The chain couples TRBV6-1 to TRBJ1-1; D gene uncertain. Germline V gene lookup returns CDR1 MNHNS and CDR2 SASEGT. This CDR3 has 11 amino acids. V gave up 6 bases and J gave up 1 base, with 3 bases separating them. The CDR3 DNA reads TGTGCCAGCAGGCCGAACACTGAAGCTTTCTTT. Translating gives CASRPNTEAFF.

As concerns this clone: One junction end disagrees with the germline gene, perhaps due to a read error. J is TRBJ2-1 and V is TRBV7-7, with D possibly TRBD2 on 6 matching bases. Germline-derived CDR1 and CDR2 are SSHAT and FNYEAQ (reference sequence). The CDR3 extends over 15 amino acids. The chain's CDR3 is CASSLDAGPVNEQFF. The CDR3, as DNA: TGTGCTAGCAGCTTAGATGCGGGGCCGGTCAATGAGCAGTTCTTC.

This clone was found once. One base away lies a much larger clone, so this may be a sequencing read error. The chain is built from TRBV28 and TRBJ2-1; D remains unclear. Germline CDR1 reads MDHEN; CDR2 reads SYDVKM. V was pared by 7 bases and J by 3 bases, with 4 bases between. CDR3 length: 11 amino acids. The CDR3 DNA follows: TGTGCCAGCAACCTCTACAATGAGCAGTTCTTC. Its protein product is CASNLYNEQFF.

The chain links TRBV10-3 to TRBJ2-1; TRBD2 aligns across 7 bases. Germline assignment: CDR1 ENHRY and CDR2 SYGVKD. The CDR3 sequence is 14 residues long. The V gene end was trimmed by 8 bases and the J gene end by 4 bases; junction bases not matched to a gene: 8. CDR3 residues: CAIRGRESYNEQFF. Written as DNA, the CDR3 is TGTGCCATCCGAGGGCGGGAGTCATACAATGAGCAGTTCTTC.

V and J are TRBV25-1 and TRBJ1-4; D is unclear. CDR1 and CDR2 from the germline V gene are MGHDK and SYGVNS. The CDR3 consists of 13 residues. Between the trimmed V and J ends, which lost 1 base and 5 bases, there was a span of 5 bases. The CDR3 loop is CASSELGNEKLFF. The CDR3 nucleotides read TGTGCCAGCAGTGAATTAGGGAATGAAAAACTGTTTTTT. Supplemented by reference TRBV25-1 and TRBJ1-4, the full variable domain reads EADIYQTPRYLVIGTGKKITLECSQTMGHDKMYWYQQDPGMELHLIHYSYGVNSTEKGDLSSESTVSRIRTEHFPLTLESARPSHTSQYLCASSELGNEKLFFGSGTQLSVL.

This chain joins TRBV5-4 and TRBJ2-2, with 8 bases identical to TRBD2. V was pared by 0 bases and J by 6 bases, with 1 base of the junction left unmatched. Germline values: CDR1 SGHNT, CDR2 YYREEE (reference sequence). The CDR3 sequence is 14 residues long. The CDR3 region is CASSLELAAGELFF. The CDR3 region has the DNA TGTGCCAGCAGCTTGGAACTAGCGGCCGGGGAGCTGTTTTTT.